This is a list of T cell receptor beta chains from one sample in a study of T cell repertoires in aging, cancer and after chemotherapy. In TCRdb, the multiplex PCR reads were re-called with MiXCR into one record per CDR3 protein. The table records about 12,000 distinct CDR3 sequences, 31% of them present only once. The sequencing input was blood. These receptors all stem from a human donor in good health. The donor label of this sample is uncertain. Each CDR3 is given without its conserved first and last residue. The order of the fields is clone size, V gene, J gene, CDR3 protein. Size is stated for part of the rows, as once, few or many counts, or as a class when the clone is expanded.

abundance: -
v_gene: TRBV30
j_gene: TRBJ2-5
CDR3aa: AWERGGIQETQY

abundance: -
v_gene: TRBV14
j_gene: TRBJ2-7
CDR3aa: ASSQVGLVREQY

abundance: -
v_gene: TRBV6-1
j_gene: TRBJ2-2
CDR3aa: ASSDTAGGSTGELF

abundance: -
v_gene: TRBV10-3
j_gene: TRBJ1-4
CDR3aa: AISEGREKLF

abundance: -
v_gene: TRBV13
j_gene: TRBJ2-5
CDR3aa: ATSYLGARADRTQY

abundance: few
v_gene: TRBV10-3
j_gene: TRBJ2-1
CDR3aa: AISNRPTSGGDEQF

abundance: -
v_gene: TRBV6-1
j_gene: TRBJ2-6
CDR3aa: ASREPGAGANVLT

abundance: few
v_gene: TRBV19
j_gene: TRBJ2-2
CDR3aa: ASSSSRGPNTGELF

abundance: -
v_gene: TRBV6-1
j_gene: TRBJ2-1
CDR3aa: ASRRDSRWEQF

abundance: -
v_gene: TRBV6-6
j_gene: TRBJ2-3
CDR3aa: ASTGYTDTQY

abundance: -
v_gene: TRBV19
j_gene: TRBJ2-4
CDR3aa: ASSIAAGENIQY

abundance: few
v_gene: TRBV12-3/TRBV12-4
j_gene: TRBJ1-2
CDR3aa: ASSTNMGLLNSYT

abundance: few
v_gene: TRBV7-5
j_gene: TRBJ1-2
CDR3aa: ILLQGACGYGYT

abundance: few
v_gene: TRBV27
j_gene: TRBJ2-7
CDR3aa: ASSLSGTGSGEQY

abundance: -
v_gene: TRBV5-5
j_gene: TRBJ2-3
CDR3aa: ASSWSGGAGDTQY

abundance: medium-sized
v_gene: TRBV6-5
j_gene: TRBJ1-2
CDR3aa: ASTATANYGYT